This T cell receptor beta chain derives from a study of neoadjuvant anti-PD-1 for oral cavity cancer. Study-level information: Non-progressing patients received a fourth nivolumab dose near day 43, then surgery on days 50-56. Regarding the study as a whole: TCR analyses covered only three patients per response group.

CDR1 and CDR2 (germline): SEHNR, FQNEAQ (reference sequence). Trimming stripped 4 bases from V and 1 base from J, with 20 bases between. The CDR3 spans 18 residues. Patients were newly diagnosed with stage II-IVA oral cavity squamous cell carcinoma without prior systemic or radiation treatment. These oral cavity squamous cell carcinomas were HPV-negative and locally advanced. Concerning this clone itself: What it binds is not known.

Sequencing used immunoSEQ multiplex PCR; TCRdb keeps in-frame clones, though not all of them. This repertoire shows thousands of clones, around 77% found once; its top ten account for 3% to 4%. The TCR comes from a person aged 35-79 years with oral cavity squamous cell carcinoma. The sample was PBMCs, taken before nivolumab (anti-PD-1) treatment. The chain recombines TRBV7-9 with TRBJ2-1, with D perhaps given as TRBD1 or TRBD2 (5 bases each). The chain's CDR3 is CASSSEAGKGWSYNEQFF. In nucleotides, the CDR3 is TGTGCCAGCAGCTCGGAGGCGGGCAAGGGGTGGTCCTACAATGAGCAGTTCTTC.